The source of this T cell receptor beta chain is a study of T cell responses to AZD1222 COVID-19 vaccine. Assay: immunoSEQ multiplex PCR; the TCRdb copy retains only in-frame clones and omits some. Of some 110,000 clones detected, 70% to 90% appear once; the ten largest clones hold roughly 18%. This clone was seen a few times. Its cognate antigen is unknown. Notes on the study in general: The study found vaccine-associated CD4 TCRs spanning spike, dominant at 160-218 and 743-854.

The sequence came from an adult who received the AZD1222 COVID-19 vaccine. The sample consisted of peripheral blood, taken 28 days after the second AZD1222 dose.

CDR3: CATSRHRGSDYGYTF. The CDR3 DNA reads TGTGCCACCAGCCGCCACAGGGGGTCGGACTATGGCTACACCTTC. The chain carries TRBV15 and TRBJ1-2; TRBD1 aligns across 8 bases. CDR3 size: 15 residues. Unmatched junction bases numbered 8, after V lost 5 bases and J lost 3 bases. Germline V lookup: CDR1 LNHNV, CDR2 YYDKDF (reference sequence).